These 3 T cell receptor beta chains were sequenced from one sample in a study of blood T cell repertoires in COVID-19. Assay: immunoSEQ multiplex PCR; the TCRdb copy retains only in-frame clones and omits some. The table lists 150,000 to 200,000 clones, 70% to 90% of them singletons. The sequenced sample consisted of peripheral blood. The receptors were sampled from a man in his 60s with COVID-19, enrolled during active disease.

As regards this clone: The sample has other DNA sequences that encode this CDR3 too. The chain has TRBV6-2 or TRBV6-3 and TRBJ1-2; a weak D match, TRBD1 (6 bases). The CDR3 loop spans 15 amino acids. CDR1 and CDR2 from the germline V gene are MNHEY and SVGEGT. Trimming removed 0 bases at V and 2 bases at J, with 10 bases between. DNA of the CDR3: TGTGCCAGCAGTTACTCGAGAGGACAGAACTATGGCTACACCTTC. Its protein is CASSYSRGQNYGYTF.

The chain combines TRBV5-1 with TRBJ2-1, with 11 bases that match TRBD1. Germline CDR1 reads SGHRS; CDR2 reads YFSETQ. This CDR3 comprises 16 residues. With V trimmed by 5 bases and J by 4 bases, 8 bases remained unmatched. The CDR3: CASSFGGTGGYNEQFF. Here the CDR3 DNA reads TGCGCCAGCAGTTTCGGTGGGACAGGGGGATACAATGAGCAGTTCTTC.

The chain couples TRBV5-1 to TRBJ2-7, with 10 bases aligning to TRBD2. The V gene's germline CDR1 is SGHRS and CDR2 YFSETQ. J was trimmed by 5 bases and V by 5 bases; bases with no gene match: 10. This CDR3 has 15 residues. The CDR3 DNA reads TGCGCCAGCAGAAGGGAAGCGGGAGGGCCGAACGAGCAGTACTTC. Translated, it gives CASRREAGGPNEQYF. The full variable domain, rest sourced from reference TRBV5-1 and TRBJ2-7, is KAGVTQTPRYLIKTRGQQVTLSCSPISGHRSVSWYQQTPGQGLQFLFEYFSETQRNKGNFPGRFSGRQFSNSRSEMNVSTLELGDSALYLCASRREAGGPNEQYFGPGTRLTVT.